This entry lists 24 T cell receptor beta chains sequenced from one sample in a study of shared clonotypes between healthy human individuals. TCRdb's table, derived via immunoSEQ multiplex PCR, lists solely in-frame clones and lacks some. The sample has roughly 2.5 million clones, about 92% seen once. The sequencing sample was made of naive CD4+ T cells sorted from blood. Subset given: CD45RA+ positively selected. These receptors were collected from a man between 18 and 29 years old in good health.

The chain links TRBV25-1 to TRBJ1-2; D is perhaps TRBD1 (5 bases). V was trimmed by 3 bases and J by 5 bases, leaving 13 bases between them. This CDR3 comprises 14 residues. Germline CDR1 and CDR2: MGHDK and SYGVNS. The CDR3 coding sequence is TGTGCCAGCAGTGAGGGGGTGGGGTATTATGGCTACACCTTC. This gives the protein CASSEGVGYYGYTF.

This clone was seen only once. The V and J genes are TRBV6-6 and TRBJ2-2; 8 nucleotides agree with TRBD1. The germline gives CDR1 MNHNY, CDR2 SVGAGI (reference sequence). Trimming at V came to 7 bases and at J to 5 bases, leaving 12 bases not matched to a gene. The CDR3 covers 16 residues. CDR3 sequence: CASTVSGGAKTGELFF. The CDR3 nucleotides read TGTGCCAGCACCGTATCAGGGGGCGCAAAGACCGGGGAGCTGTTTTTT.

V and J are TRBV30 and TRBJ1-6, with D uncertain. Germline V gene lookup returns CDR1 GTSNPN and CDR2 SVGIG (reference sequence). The CDR3 extends over 18 amino acids. The ends were cut back, 4 bases at V and 7 bases at J, with 26 bases in the middle. The CDR3 DNA reads TGTGCCTGGACGCCAACGGGGTTTTACACCATCCGGAATTCACCCCTCCACTTT. It encodes CAWTPTGFYTIRNSPLHF.

CDR3 nucleotides: TGTGCCAGTAGTTCCTCACTGGGGACAGTTGAGACCCAGTACTTC. This gives the protein CASSSSLGTVETQYF. The J gene is TRBJ2-5, the V gene TRBV19; TRBD1 matches 7 bases. Trimming cost V 5 bases and J 5 bases; bases outside gene matches: 11. The CDR3 covers 15 residues. CDR1 and CDR2 from the germline V gene are LNHDA and SQIVND (reference sequence).

As to this clone: Other DNA sequences within the sample encode an identical CDR3. CDR3 nucleotide sequence: TGTGCCAGCAGTTCTCGTTACGAGCAGTACTTC. Translation: CASSSRYEQYF. The chain combines TRBV6-5 with TRBJ2-7; D gene unclear. The CDR3 is 11 residues long. Germline V gene lookup returns CDR1 MNHEY and CDR2 SVGAGI. V was trimmed by 4 bases and J by 4 bases, leaving 5 bases between them.

V and J are TRBV2 and TRBJ1-1; 9 bases map to TRBD1. The CDR3 sequence is 14 residues long. Germline-derived CDR1 and CDR2 are SNHLY and FYNNEI. The ends lost 6 bases at V and 2 bases at J; junction bases unmatched: 4. The chain's CDR3 is CASRSGQGNTEAFF. The CDR3 DNA follows: TGTGCCAGCAGGTCGGGACAGGGTAACACTGAAGCTTTCTTT.

The chain is built from TRBV7-6 and TRBJ2-3, with D uncertain. Germline values: CDR1 SGHVS, CDR2 FNYEAQ. The CDR3 is 14 amino acids. V was shortened by 5 bases and J by 6 bases, with 15 bases between the two germline ends. The CDR3 region is CASSQGPTRDTQYF. CDR3 bases: TGTGCCAGCAGCCAAGGGCCCACTCGCGATACGCAGTATTTT.

The CDR3 DNA is TGTGCCAGTAGTATTGCCGTCAACTATGGCTACACCTTC. It yields the protein CASSIAVNYGYTF. This chain joins TRBV19 and TRBJ1-2, with D uncertain. The CDR3 spans 13 residues. The V end was cut by 3 bases, the J end by 2 bases, with 7 bases between. Germline assignment: CDR1 LNHDA and CDR2 SQIVND (reference sequence).

The chain carries TRBV27 and TRBJ1-6, with 7 bases that match TRBD1. Trimming took 2 bases from V and 14 from J; bases not matched to a gene: 15. The germline gives CDR1 MNHEY, CDR2 SMNVEV (reference sequence). The CDR3 sequence is 16 residues long. As DNA, the CDR3 is TGTGCCAGCAGTTTAACAGCGACAGGGAAGTGGGACACCCTCCACTTT. Translated, it gives CASSLTATGKWDTLHF.

J is TRBJ2-7 and V is TRBV11-3; weak D call: TRBD2 (5 bases). Germline assignment: CDR1 SGHNT and CDR2 YENEEA. CDR3 length equals 13 residues. Trimming removed 1 base from V and 7 bases from J, with 11 bases in between. The CDR3: CASSLGGDREQYF. The CDR3 coding sequence is TGTGCCAGCAGCTTAGGGGGAGATCGGGAGCAGTACTTC. The full variable domain, its missing parts supplied by reference TRBV11-3 and TRBJ2-7, is EAGVVQSPRYKIIEKKQPVAFWCNPISGHNTLYWYLQNLGQGPELLIRYENEEAVDDSQLPKDRFSAERLKGVDSTLKIQPAELGDSAVYLCASSLGGDREQYFGPGTRLTVT.

This clone appeared once. The chain recombines TRBV2 with TRBJ1-2, with D maybe TRBD1 (5 bases). Trimming pared 6 bases from V and 4 bases from J, leaving 15 bases between. In germline, CDR1 is SNHLY, CDR2 FYNNEI. The CDR3 is 14 amino acids. The CDR3 reads CASRGSLGTYGYTF. The CDR3 nucleotides read TGTGCCAGCAGGGGATCATTAGGGACCTATGGCTACACCTTC. The entire variable domain, with the rest obtained from reference TRBV2 and TRBJ1-2, is as follows: EPEVTQTPSHQVTQMGQEVILRCVPISNHLYFYWYRQILGQKVEFLVSFYNNEISEKSEIFDDQFSVERPDGSNFTLKIRSTKLEDSAMYFCASRGSLGTYGYTFGSGTRLTVV.

The chain recombines TRBV5-1 with TRBJ2-5; 10 bases fit TRBD2. CDR1 and CDR2 (germline): SGHRS, YFSETQ. This CDR3 spans 16 amino acids. V lost 4 bases, J lost 1 base, and 7 bases stayed unmatched. CDR3 bases: TGCGCCAGCAGCCGACCTAGCGGGGGCCTCCAAGAGACCCAGTACTTC. Its protein is CASSRPSGGLQETQYF.

V is TRBV13 and J is TRBJ1-1; weak D call: TRBD1 (6 bases). This CDR3 contains 16 residues. The ends were cut back, 7 bases at V and 4 bases at J, with 22 bases in the middle. From germline, CDR1 is PRHDT and CDR2 FYEKMQ (reference sequence). CDR3 residues: CASTPQTGRDRTEAFF. CDR3 DNA: TGTGCCAGCACCCCTCAGACAGGTAGGGATCGCACTGAAGCTTTCTTT. Variable domain in full (rest from reference TRBV13 and TRBJ1-1): AAGVIQSPRHLIKEKRETATLKCYPIPRHDTVYWYQQGPGQDPQFLISFYEKMQSDKGSIPDRFSAQQFSDYHSELNMSSLELGDSALYFCASTPQTGRDRTEAFFGQGTRLTVV.

This clone was seen a few times. The chain combines TRBV10-1 with TRBJ1-5; D gene ambiguous. Germline V gene data show CDR1 as WNHNN and CDR2 as SYGVQD (reference sequence). CDR3 length: 12 amino acids. V lost 2 bases to trimming and J lost 7 bases, with 6 bases between them. The CDR3 sequence: CASSEGPQPQHF. CDR3 DNA sequence: TGCGCCAGCAGTGAGGGTCCACAGCCCCAGCATTTT.

The chain joins TRBV5-1 to TRBJ2-1; D is undetermined. The germline V and J ends were trimmed by 4 bases and 5 bases, with 7 bases remaining between them. This CDR3 spans 12 amino acids. Germline V gene sequence: CDR1 SGHRS, CDR2 YFSETQ. CDR3 protein: CASSRLDNEQFF. Written as DNA, the CDR3 is TGCGCCAGCAGCCGACTCGACAATGAGCAGTTCTTC.

The genes are TRBV11-2 and TRBJ2-2, with a possible D match to TRBD2 (6 bases). The CDR3 covers 16 residues. Germline V gene lookup returns CDR1 SGHAT and CDR2 FQNNGV. Trimming cost V 3 bases and J 1 base, with 12 bases left between them. CDR3 bases: TGTGCCAGCAGCTTTCACCTGGGGGGGAACACCGGGGAGCTGTTTTTT. Amino acids: CASSFHLGGNTGELFF.

This chain connects TRBV7-2 to TRBJ1-1; D remains unclear. The germline V gene has CDR1 SGHTA and CDR2 FQGNSA. This CDR3 has 13 amino acids. The ends were cut back, 3 bases at V and 2 bases at J, with 7 bases in the middle. The CDR3, as DNA: TGTGCCAGCAGCTTCGCACCTAACACTGAAGCTTTCTTT. Protein sequence: CASSFAPNTEAFF. Complete variable domain (other parts from reference TRBV7-2 and TRBJ1-1): GAGVSQSPSNKVTEKGKDVELRCDPISGHTALYWYRQSLGQGLEFLIYFQGNSAPDKSGLPSDRFSAERTGGSVSTLTIQRTQQEDSAVYLCASSFAPNTEAFFGQGTRLTVV.

This clone was counted once. The genes are TRBV10-2 and TRBJ1-1; D is unclear. Germline V gene sequence: CDR1 WSHSY, CDR2 SAAADI. The CDR3 extends over 13 amino acids. The V end lost 6 bases, the J end lost 2 bases, and 10 bases lay between the germline ends. The CDR3 DNA sequence: TGCGCCAGCAGAATCCAGGCAAACACTGAAGCTTTCTTT. Translated: CASRIQANTEAFF.

Only one count was recorded for this clone. The rearrangement joins TRBV30 to TRBJ1-1; the D is unclear. Per the germline V gene, CDR1 is GTSNPN and CDR2 is SVGIG (reference sequence). The CDR3 spans 13 residues. Deletions cut 2 bases from V and 6 bases from J, with 13 bases between. In nucleotides, the CDR3 is TGTGCCTGGAGTCCGGGCCACCTATCTGAAGCTTTCTTT. Translation gives CAWSPGHLSEAFF.

V is TRBV7-8 and J is TRBJ1-5; D is uncertain. CDR1 is SGHVS and CDR2 is FQNEAQ in the germline V gene. The CDR3 spans 9 residues. Trimming pared 2 bases from V and 14 bases from J, leaving 4 bases between. The CDR3 loop reads CASSLRKHF. CDR3 coding DNA: TGTGCCAGCAGCTTACGGAAGCATTTT. The whole variable domain, remainder taken from reference TRBV7-8 and TRBJ1-5, is GAGVSQSPRYKVAKRGQDVALRCDPISGHVSLFWYQQALGQGPEFLTYFQNEAQLDKSGLPSDRFFAERPEGSVSTLKIQRTQQEDSAVYLCASSLRKHFGDGTRLSIL.

This chain's CDR3 is CASSGNYGYTF. The CDR3 DNA reads as TGTGCCAGCAGTGGGAACTATGGCTACACCTTC. The chain has TRBV6-1 and TRBJ1-2; D is ambiguous. The CDR3 runs to 11 residues. Germline CDR1 is MNHNS and CDR2 is SASEGT. The V end lost 4 bases, the J end lost 2 bases, and 2 bases lay between the germline ends.

A single count supports this clone. The chain has TRBV6-6 and TRBJ2-7, with no clear D. This CDR3 contains 13 residues. V was cut by 5 bases and J by 4 bases, with 12 bases left in between. Germline V gene lookup returns CDR1 MNHNY and CDR2 SVGAGI (reference sequence). The CDR3 is CASSPPVQYEQYF. DNA for the CDR3: TGTGCCAGCAGTCCCCCGGTCCAGTACGAGCAGTACTTC.

The gene calls are TRBV18 and TRBJ2-7, with 9 bases lining up with TRBD1. The CDR3 runs to 16 residues. The trim removed 3 bases at V and 5 bases at J, leaving 11 bases unmatched. Germline V gene data show CDR1 as KGHSH and CDR2 as LQKENI. CDR3 region: CASSPGGTGYLNEQYF. CDR3 nucleotide sequence: TGTGCCAGCTCACCTGGCGGGACAGGGTATCTTAACGAGCAGTACTTC.

This clone was seen only once. V gene TRBV7-9 combines with J gene TRBJ2-4; perhaps TRBD2 as D (6 bases). The ends were cut back, 11 bases at V and 0 bases at J, with 17 bases in the middle. Germline V lookup: CDR1 SEHNR, CDR2 FQNEAQ (reference sequence). The CDR3 totals 15 residues. The CDR3 spells CAAAGSSLAKNIQYF. CDR3 coding DNA: TGTGCCGCAGCGGGCAGTTCCTTAGCCAAAAACATTCAGTACTTC.